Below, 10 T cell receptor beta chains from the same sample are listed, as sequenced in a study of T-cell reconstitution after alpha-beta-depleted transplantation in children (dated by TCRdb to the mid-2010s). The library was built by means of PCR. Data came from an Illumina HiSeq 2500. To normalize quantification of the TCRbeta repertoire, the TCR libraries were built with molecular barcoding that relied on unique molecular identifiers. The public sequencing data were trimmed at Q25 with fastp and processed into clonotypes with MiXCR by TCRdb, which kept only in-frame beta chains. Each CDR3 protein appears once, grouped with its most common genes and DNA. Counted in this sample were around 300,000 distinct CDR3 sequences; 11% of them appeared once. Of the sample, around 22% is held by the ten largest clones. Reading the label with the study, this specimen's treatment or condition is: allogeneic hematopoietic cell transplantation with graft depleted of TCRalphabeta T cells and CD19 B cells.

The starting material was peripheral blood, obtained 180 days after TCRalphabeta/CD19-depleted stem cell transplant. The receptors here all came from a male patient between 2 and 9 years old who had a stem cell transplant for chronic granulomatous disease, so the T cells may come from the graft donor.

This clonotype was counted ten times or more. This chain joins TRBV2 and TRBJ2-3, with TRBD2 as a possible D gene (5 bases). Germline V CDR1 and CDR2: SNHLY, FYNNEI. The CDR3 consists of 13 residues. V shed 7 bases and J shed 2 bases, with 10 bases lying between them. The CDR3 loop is CASTPDSTDTQYF. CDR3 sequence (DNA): TGTGCCAGCACTCCGGACTCCACAGATACGCAGTATTTT.

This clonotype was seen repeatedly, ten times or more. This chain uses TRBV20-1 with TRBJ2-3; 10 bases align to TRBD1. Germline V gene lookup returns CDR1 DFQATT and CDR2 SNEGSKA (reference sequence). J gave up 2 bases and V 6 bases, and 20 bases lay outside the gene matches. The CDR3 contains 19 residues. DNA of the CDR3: TGCAGTGCCTCCCGGGACAGGGGAACTAGCGGCTCCATCACAGATACGCAGTATTTT. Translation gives CSASRDRGTSGSITDTQYF.

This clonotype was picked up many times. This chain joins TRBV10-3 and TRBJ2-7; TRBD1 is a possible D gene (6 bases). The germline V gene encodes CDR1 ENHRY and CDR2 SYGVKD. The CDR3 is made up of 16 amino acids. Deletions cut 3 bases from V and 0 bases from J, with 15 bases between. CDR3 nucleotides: TGTGCCATCAGTGATACGGGACATAGGAGCTCCTACGAGCAGTACTTC. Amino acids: CAISDTGHRSSYEQYF.

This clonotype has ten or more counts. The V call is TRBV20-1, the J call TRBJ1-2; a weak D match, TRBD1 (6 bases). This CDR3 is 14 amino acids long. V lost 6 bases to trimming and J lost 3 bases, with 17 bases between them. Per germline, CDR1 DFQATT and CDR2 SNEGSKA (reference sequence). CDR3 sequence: CSASTGGEDYGYTF. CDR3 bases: TGCAGTGCATCCACCGGGGGCGAGGACTATGGCTACACCTTC.

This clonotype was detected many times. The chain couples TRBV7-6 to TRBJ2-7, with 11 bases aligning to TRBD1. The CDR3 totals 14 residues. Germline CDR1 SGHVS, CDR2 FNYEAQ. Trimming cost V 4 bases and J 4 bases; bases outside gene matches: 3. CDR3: CASSWDRGGYEQYF. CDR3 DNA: TGTGCCAGCAGCTGGGACAGGGGGGGTTACGAGCAGTACTTC.

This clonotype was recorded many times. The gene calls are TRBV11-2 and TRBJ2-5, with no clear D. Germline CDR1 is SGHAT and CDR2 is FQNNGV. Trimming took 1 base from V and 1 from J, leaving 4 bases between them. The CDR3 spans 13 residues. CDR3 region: CASSLGVQETQYF. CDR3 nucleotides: TGTGCCAGCAGCTTAGGGGTCCAAGAGACCCAGTACTTC.

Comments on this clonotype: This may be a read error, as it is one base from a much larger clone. The CDR3 bases are TGTGCCAGCAGTTTACTCCCCTCTAACGGGGTCGACAATGAGCAGTTCTTC. It encodes CASSLLPSNGVDNEQFF. This chain uses TRBV12-3 or TRBV12-4 with TRBJ2-1, with D possibly TRBD2 on 5 matching bases. V dropped 2 bases and J dropped 5 bases, with 19 bases sitting between them. The CDR3 covers 17 residues.

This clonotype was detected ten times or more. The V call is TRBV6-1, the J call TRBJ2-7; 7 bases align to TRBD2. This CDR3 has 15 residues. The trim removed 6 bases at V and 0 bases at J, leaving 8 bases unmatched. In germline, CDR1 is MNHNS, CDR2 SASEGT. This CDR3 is CASRRLGGSSYEQYF. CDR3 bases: TGTGCCAGCAGGAGGTTAGGCGGGAGCTCCTACGAGCAGTACTTC.

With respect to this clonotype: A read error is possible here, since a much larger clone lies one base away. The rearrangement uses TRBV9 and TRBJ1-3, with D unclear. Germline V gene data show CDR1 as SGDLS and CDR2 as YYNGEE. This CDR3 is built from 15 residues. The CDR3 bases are TGTGCCAGCAGCGTAGGGCGGAGCTCTGGACACACCATATATTTT. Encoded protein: CASSVGRSSGHTIYF.

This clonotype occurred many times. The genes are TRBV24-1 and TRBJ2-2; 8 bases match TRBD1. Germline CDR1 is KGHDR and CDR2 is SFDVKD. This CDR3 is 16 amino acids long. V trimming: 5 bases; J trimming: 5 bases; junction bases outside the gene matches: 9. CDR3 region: CATSAAGTGRTGELFF. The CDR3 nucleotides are TGTGCCACCAGTGCCGCGGGGACAGGTAGAACCGGGGAGCTGTTTTTT.